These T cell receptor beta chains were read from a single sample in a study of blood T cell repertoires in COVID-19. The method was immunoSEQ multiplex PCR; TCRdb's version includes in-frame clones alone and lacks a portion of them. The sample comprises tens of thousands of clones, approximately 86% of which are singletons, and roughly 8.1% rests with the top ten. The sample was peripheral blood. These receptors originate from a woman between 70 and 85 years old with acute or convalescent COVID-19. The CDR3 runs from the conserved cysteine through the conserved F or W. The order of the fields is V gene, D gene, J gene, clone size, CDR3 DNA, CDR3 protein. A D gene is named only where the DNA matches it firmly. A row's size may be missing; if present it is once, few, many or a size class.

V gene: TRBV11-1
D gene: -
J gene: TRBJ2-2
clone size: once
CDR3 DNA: TGTGCCAGCACCAGCGACAGCACCGGGGAGCTGTTTTTT
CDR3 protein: CASTSDSTGELFF

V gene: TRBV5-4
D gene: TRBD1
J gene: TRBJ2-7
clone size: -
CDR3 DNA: TGTGCCAGCAGCTTTCGGGACAGGGGAATCTACGAGCAGTACTTC
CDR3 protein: CASSFRDRGIYEQYF

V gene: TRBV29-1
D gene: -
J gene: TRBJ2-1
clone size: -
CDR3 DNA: TGCAGCGTTGAAGAGAGGTCGCGGCAGTTCTTC
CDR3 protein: CSVEERSRQFF

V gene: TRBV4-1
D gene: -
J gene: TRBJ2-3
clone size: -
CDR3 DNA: TGCGCCAGCAGCCTCGCTGGGCGCACAGATACGCAGTATTTT
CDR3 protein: CASSLAGRTDTQYF

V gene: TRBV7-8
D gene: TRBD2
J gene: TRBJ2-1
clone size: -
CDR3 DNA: TGTGCCAGCAGCTTATTCGGGGGAGGGTCGGTCTTCAATGAGCAGTTCTTC
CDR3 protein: CASSLFGGGSVFNEQFF

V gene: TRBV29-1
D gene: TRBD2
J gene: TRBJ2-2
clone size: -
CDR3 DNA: TGCAGCGCCCGACTAGCGGTCAACACCGGGGAGCTGTTTTTT
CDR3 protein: CSARLAVNTGELFF

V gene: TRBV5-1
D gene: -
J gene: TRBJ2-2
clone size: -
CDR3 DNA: TGCGCCAGCAGCTTGGGGTTCGGGACGAACACCGGGGAGCTGTTTTTT
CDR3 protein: CASSLGFGTNTGELFF

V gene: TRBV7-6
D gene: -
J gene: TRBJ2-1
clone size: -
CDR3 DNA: TGTGCCAGCAGCCAAAGGACAGGCTCGGATTGGGGGGCACAGCAGTTCTTC
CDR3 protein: CASSQRTGSDWGAQQFF

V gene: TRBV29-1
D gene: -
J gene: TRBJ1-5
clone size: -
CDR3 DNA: TGCAGCGTTGACGGGGGGCCGGGGGTCAATCAGCCCCAGCATTTT
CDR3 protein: CSVDGGPGVNQPQHF

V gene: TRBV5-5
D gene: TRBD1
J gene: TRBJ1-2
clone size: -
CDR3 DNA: TGTGCCAGCAGCCCAGACGCCCGACAGGGTGATATCTATGGCTACACCTTC
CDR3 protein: CASSPDARQGDIYGYTF

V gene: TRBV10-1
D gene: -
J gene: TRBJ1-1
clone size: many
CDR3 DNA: TGCGCCAGCAGTGAGTCGATAGAGCGTTGGTCTGAAGCTTTCTTT
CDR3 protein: CASSESIERWSEAFF

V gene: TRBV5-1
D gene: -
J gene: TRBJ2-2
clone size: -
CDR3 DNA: TGCGCCAGCAGCTTGGGACGGGTGAACACCGGGGAGCTGTTTTTT
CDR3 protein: CASSLGRVNTGELFF

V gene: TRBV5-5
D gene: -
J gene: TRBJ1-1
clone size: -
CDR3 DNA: TGTGCCAGCAGCTTGGGTAGTTTCTCAGGTCCCGACACTGAAGCTTTCTTT
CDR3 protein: CASSLGSFSGPDTEAFF

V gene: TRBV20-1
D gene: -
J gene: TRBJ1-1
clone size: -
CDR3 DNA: TGCAGTGCTAGTTTGATTGCACTCGAAGCTTTCTTT
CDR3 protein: CSASLIALEAFF

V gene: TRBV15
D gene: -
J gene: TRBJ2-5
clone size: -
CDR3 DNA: TGTGCCACCAGACCAGGTGGGCGGGGAGTCGGGGAGACCCAGTACTTC
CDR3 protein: CATRPGGRGVGETQYF

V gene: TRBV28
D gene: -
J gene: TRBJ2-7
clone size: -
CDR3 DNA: TGTGCCAGCAGTTTAGGTGGGGGGGCCATCCCCCACGAGCAGTACTTC
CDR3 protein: CASSLGGGAIPHEQYF

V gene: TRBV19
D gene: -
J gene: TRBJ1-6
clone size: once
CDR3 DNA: TGTGCCAGTAGTACAAAATCCTATAATTCACCCCTCCACTTT
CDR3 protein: CASSTKSYNSPLHF

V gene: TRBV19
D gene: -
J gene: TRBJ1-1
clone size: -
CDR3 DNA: TGTGCCAGTAGTATAGTTGGCCCAAAGATTGAAGCTTTCTTT
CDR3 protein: CASSIVGPKIEAFF

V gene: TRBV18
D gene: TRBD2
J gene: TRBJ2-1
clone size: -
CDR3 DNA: TGTGCCAGCTCACCTCCTAGCGGGGGGCCTTCCTACAATGAGCAGTTCTTC
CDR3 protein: CASSPPSGGPSYNEQFF

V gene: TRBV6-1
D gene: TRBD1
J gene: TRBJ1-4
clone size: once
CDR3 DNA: TGTGCCAGCAGTGAAGATTACAGGGGAGGTAATGAAAAACTGTTTTTT
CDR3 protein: CASSEDYRGGNEKLFF

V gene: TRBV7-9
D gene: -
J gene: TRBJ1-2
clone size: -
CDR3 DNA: TGTGCCAGCAGCTTAATTGGGGGGAATGGCTACACCTTC
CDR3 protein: CASSLIGGNGYTF

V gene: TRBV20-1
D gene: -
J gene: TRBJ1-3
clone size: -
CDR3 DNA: TGCTCTCCGGAGGGGTTGGACACCATATATTTT
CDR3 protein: CSPEGLDTIYF

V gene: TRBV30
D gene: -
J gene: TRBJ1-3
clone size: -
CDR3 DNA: TGTGCCTGGACCCTTCGGCCGGGGGCTGGAAACACCATATATTTT
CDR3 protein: CAWTLRPGAGNTIYF

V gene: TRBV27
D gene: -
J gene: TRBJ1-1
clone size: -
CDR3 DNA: TGTGCCACCCTAGTAATGACAGGTAGCACTGAAGCTTTCTTT
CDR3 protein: CATLVMTGSTEAFF

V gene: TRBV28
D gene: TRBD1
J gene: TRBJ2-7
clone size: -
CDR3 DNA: TGTGCCAGCAGTACAAAAATTAAAACCGGGACAGACGAGCAGTACTTC
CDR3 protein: CASSTKIKTGTDEQYF

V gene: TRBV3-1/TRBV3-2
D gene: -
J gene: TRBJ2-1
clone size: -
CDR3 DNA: TGTGCCAGCAGCCAACCTCGAACGGCAGGTAGCTCCTACAATGAGCAGTTCTTC
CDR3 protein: CASSQPRTAGSSYNEQFF

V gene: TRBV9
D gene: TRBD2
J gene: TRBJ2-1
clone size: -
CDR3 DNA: TGTGCCAGCAGCGTAGGGGGGACTACCTACAATGAGCAGTTCTTC
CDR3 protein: CASSVGGTTYNEQFF

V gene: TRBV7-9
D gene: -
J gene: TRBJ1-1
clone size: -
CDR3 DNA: TGTGCCAGCAGCTCGGTATACACTGAAGCTTTCTTT
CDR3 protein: CASSSVYTEAFF

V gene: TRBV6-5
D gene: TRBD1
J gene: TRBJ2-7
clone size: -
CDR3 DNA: TGTGCCAGCAGTTACTCCTCGGACAGGGTCTACGAGCAGTACTTC
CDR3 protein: CASSYSSDRVYEQYF

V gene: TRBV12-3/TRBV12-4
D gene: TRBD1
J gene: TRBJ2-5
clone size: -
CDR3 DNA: TGTGCCAGCAAAGGGGGCTTAGAGACCCAGTACTTC
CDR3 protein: CASKGGLETQYF

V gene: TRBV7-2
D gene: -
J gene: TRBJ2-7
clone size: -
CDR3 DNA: TGTGCCAGCAGCTCGCGACAGACCTACGAGCAGTACTTC
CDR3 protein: CASSSRQTYEQYF

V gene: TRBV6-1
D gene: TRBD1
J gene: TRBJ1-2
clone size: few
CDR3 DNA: TGTGCCAGCAGTGAAGCCCGACAGGGAAACTATGGCTACACCTTC
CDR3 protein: CASSEARQGNYGYTF

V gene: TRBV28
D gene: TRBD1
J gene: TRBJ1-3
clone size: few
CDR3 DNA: TGTGCCAGCAGACCGACAGGGGGCTCTTCCTCTGGAAACACCATATATTTT
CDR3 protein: CASRPTGGSSSGNTIYF

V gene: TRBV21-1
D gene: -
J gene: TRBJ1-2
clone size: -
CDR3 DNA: TGTGCCAGCATTTTGCAGGGGGCCTATGGCTACACCTTC
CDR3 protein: CASILQGAYGYTF

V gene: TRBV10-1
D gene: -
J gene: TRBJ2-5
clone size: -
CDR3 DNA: TGCGCCAGCAGTGAGCACGGGAGTGGGGAGACCCAGTACTTC
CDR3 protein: CASSEHGSGETQYF

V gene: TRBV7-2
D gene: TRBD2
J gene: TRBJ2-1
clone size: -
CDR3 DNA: TGTGCCAGCAGCCGTACTAGCGGGGGGATTTACAATGAGCAGTTCTTC
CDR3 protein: CASSRTSGGIYNEQFF

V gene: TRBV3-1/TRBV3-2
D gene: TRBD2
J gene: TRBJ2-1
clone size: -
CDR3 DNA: TGTGCCAGCAGCCAAATAACCGGGACTAGCGGGAGCTTCCATTACAATGAGCAGTTCTTC
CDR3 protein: CASSQITGTSGSFHYNEQFF

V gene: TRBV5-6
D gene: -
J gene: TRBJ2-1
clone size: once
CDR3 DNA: TGTGCCAGCAGCTCTTACAATGAGCAGTTCTTC
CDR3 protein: CASSSYNEQFF

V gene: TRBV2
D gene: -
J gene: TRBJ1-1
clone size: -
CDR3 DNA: TGTGCCAGCAGCCAATTCAGGACAGTTGAAGCTTTCTTT
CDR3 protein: CASSQFRTVEAFF

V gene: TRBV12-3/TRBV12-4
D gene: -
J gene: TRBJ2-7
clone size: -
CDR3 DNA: TGTGCCAGCAGTTTCGGGACTCCCGACGAGCAGTACTTC
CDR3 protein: CASSFGTPDEQYF

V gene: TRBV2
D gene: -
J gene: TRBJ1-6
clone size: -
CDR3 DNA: TGTGCCAGCAGTGAAGAGGGCCCAGGGTCACCCCTCCACTTT
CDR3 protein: CASSEEGPGSPLHF

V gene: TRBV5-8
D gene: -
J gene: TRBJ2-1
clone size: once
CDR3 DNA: TGTGCCAGCAGCTTAGCCCTCAACAGAAACAATGAGCAGTTCTTC
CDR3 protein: CASSLALNRNNEQFF

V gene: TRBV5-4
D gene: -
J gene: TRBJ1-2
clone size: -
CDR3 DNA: TGTGCCAGCAGCCACCAGGATTTCTATGGCTACACCTTC
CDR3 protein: CASSHQDFYGYTF

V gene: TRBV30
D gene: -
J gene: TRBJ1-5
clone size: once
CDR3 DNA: TGTGCCTGGAGTACAGGACAGCATCAGCCCCAGCATTTT
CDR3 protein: CAWSTGQHQPQHF

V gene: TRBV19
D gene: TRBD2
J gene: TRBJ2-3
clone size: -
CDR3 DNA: TGTGCCAGTAGGGTCCAGTGGGGGGGAAGCACAGATACGCAGTATTTT
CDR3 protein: CASRVQWGGSTDTQYF

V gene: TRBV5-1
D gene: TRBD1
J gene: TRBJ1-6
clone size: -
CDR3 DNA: TGCGCCAGCAGCCAAACCGGGACAGGGGGATCACCCCTCCACTTT
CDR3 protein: CASSQTGTGGSPLHF

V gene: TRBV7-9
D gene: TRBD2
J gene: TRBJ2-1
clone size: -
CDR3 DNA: TGTGCCAGCAGCCCGCGGGAGGCTTCCTACAATGAGCAGTTCTTC
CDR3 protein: CASSPREASYNEQFF

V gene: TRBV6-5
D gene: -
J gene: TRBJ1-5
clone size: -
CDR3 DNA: TGTGCCAGCAATCGGTTGAGCAATCAGCCCCAGCATTTT
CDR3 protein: CASNRLSNQPQHF

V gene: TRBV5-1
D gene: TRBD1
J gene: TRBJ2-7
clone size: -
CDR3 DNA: TGCGCCAGCAGCTTTGGCGGTTCAGGGGGATACGAGCAGTACTTC
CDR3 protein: CASSFGGSGGYEQYF

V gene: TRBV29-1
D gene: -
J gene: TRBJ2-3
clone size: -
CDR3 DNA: TGCAGCGTTGTTGCGGGGAACACAGATACGCAGTATTTT
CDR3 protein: CSVVAGNTDTQYF

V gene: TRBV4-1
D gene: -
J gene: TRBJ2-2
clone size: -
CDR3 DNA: TGCGCCAGCAGCCAATACGACATGGCTCAGGTGATCGGGGAGCTGTTTTTT
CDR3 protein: CASSQYDMAQVIGELFF

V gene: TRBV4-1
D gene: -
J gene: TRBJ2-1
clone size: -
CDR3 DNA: TGCGCCAGCAGCCAAGTTGGGGGGACGGATGAGCAGTTCTTC
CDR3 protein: CASSQVGGTDEQFF

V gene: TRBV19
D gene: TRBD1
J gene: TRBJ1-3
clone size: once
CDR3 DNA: TGTGCCAGTAGTTGGCAGGGGGACTCTGGAAACACCATATATTTT
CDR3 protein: CASSWQGDSGNTIYF

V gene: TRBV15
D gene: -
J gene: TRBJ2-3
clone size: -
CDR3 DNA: TGTGCCACCACCTCGGGGCCAGGGGCTCGAGATACGCAGTATTTT
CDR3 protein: CATTSGPGARDTQYF

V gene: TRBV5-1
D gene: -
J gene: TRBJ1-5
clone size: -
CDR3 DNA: TGCGCCAGCAGCCCCGGGTCTAGCAATCAGCCCCAGCATTTT
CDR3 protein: CASSPGSSNQPQHF